The 5 T cell receptor beta chains presented below share a single source sample, sequenced in a study of cytomegalovirus exposure and HLA in healthy donors listed by TCRdb under 2017. The library was built by means of the immunoSEQ multiplex PCR assay. The multiplex PCR relied on a mix of 60 forward primers for TCR Vbeta segments and 13 reverse primers for TCR Jbeta segments. Here the immuneACCESS table is served through TCRdb, limited to in-frame sequences with V and J called. Missing clones are a known gap in these copies; in checked studies unresolved V genes cover under half, and the rest lacks a known reason. For this sample the table gives 78,000 or so clones, of which less than 85% were detected only once. In total, the top ten clones hold 2.4% of the sample. Sequencing used PBMCs. Receptors originate from a woman aged 50 to 60 in good health and CMV-seronegative.

The chain recombines TRBV4-1 with TRBJ1-1; D possibly corresponds to TRBD1 (6 bases). The length of the CDR3 is 14 residues. CDR1 and CDR2 from the germline V gene are MGHRA and YSYEKL. Trimming stripped 6 bases from V and 1 base from J, with 12 bases between. This CDR3 is CASRVGQTNTEAFF. As DNA, the CDR3 is TGCGCCAGCAGGGTCGGACAGACGAACACTGAAGCTTTCTTT.

This chain links TRBV4-3 with TRBJ1-2; unclear D gene. CDR1 is LGHNA, CDR2 YSLEER, per germline. Trimming left V 0 bases short and J 2 bases short, with 7 bases between. CDR3 length equals 14 residues. CDR3 sequence: CASSQDRENYGYTF. Written as DNA, the CDR3 is TGCGCCAGCAGCCAAGATAGGGAGAACTATGGCTACACCTTC.

The V gene is TRBV5-4, the J gene TRBJ2-3; 8 bases are a match to TRBD2. This CDR3 comprises 16 residues. CDR1 is SGHNT, CDR2 YYREEE, per germline (reference sequence). Trimming at V came to 0 bases and at J to 4 bases, leaving 7 bases not matched to a gene. The CDR3 DNA follows: TGTGCCAGCAGCTTGGCCTTGGCGGGGGGAGCAGATACGCAGTATTTT. It specifies CASSLALAGGADTQYF.

The genes are TRBV6-6 and TRBJ2-1; 12 bases agree with TRBD2. Germline assignment: CDR1 MNHNY and CDR2 SVGAGI (reference sequence). The CDR3 extends over 16 amino acids. The J segment lost 8 bases and the V segment lost 0 bases, leaving 5 bases of the junction unmatched. CDR3 sequence (DNA): TGTGCCAGCAGTTACTCGACTAGCGGGAGTGTTGATGAGCAGTTCTTC. This gives the protein CASSYSTSGSVDEQFF.

This clone was observed once. One end of the junction does not line up with germline, which may come from a read error. This chain uses TRBV5-1 with TRBJ1-2, with a possible D match to TRBD1 (5 bases). The germline V gene has CDR1 SGHRS and CDR2 YFSETQ. CDR3 length: 18 residues. The CDR3 spells CASRLIPPPGGWNCGYTF. CDR3 bases: TGCGCCAGCAGGTTAATACCCCCCCCGGGGGGTTGGAACTGTGGCTACACCTTC.